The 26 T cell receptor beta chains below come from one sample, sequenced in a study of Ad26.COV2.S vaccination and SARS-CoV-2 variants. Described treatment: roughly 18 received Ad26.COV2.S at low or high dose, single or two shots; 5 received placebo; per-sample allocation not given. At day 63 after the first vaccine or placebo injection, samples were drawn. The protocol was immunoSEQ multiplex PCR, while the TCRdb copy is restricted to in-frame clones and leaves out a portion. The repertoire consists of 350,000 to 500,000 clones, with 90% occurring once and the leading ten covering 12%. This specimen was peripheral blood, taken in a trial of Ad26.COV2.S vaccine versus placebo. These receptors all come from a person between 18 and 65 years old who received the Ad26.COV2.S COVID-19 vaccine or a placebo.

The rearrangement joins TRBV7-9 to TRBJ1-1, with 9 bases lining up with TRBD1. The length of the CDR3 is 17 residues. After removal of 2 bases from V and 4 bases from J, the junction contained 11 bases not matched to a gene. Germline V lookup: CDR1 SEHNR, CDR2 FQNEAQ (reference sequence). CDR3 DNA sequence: TGTGCCAGCAGCTTAAAAGGGACAGGGTATGGGTCCACTGAAGCTTTCTTT. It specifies CASSLKGTGYGSTEAFF.

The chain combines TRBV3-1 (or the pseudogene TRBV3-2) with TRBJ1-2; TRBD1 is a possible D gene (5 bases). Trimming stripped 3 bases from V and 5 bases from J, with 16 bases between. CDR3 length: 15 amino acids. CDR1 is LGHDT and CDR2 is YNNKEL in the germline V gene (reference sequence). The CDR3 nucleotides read TGTGCCAGCAGCCAGCGCAGGGCCAACTCTTATGGCTACACCTTC. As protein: CASSQRRANSYGYTF.

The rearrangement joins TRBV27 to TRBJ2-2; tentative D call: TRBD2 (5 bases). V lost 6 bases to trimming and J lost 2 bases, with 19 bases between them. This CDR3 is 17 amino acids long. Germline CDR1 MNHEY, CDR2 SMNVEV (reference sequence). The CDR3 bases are TGTGCCAGCAGGTCCTCAACGGCGGGCCAAAACACCGGGGAGCTGTTTTTT. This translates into CASRSSTAGQNTGELFF.

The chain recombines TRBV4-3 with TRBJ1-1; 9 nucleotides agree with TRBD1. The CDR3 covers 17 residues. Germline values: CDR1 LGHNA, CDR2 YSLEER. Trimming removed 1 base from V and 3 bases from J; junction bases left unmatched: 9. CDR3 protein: CASSQVVDRGIDTEAFF. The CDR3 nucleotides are TGCGCCAGCAGCCAAGTGGTGGACAGGGGAATCGACACTGAAGCTTTCTTT.

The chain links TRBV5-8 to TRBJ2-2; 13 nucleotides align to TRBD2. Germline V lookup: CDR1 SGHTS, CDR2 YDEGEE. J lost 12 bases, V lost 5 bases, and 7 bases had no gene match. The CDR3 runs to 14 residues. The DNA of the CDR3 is TGTGCCAGCAGACCCGGACTAGCGGGAGTCCAGCTGTTTTTT. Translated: CASRPGLAGVQLFF.

The CDR3 reads CASSRTGVEQYF. CDR3 nucleotides: TGTGCCAGCAGCAGGACAGGGGTCGAGCAGTACTTC. The J gene is TRBJ2-7, the V gene TRBV7-9; 9 bases align to TRBD1. The CDR3 is 12 residues long. Per germline, CDR1 SEHNR and CDR2 FQNEAQ (reference sequence). V lost 5 bases and J lost 6; bases outside the gene matches: 2.

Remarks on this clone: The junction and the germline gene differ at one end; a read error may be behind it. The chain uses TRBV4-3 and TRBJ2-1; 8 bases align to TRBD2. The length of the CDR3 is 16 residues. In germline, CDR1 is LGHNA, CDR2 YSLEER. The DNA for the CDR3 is TGCGCCAGCAGCCAATTTGAACTAGCGGTCTACAATGGGCAGTTCTTC. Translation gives CASSQFELAVYNGQFF.

The CDR3 coding sequence is TGTGCCAGCAGTTTCGCCCTTCCGGGAGTGTCGGGCGAGCAGTACTTC. It codes for CASSFALPGVSGEQYF. The V and J genes are TRBV6-5 and TRBJ2-7; a weak D match, TRBD2 (6 bases). CDR1 is MNHEY, CDR2 SVGAGI, per germline. The CDR3 loop spans 16 amino acids. V was cut by 4 bases and J by 6 bases, with 22 bases left in between.

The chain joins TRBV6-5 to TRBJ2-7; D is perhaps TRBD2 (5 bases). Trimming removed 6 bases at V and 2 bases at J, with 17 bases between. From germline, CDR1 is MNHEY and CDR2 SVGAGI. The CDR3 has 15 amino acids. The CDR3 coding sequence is TGTGCCAGCAGCGGCCCGAGACGGGGTGCCTACGAGCAGTACTTC. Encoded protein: CASSGPRRGAYEQYF.

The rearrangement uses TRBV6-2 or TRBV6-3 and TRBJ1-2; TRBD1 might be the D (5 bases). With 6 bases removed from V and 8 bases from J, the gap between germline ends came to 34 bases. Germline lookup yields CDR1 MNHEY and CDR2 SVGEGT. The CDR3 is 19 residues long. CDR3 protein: CASSPGPSYDAAGRFGYTF. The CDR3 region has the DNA TGTGCCAGCAGCCCTGGTCCCTCGTACGACGCGGCAGGGAGGTTCGGCTACACCTTC.

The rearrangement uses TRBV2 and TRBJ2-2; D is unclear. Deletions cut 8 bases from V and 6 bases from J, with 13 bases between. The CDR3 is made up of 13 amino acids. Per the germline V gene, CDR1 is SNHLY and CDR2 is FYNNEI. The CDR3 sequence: CASHRFRAGELFF. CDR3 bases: TGTGCCAGCCACCGGTTCAGAGCCGGGGAGCTGTTTTTT.

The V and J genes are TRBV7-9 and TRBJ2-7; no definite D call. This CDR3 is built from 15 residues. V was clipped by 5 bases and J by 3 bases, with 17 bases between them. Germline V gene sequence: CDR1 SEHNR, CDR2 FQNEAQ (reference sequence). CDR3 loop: CASSLEVGVNYEQYF. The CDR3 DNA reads TGTGCCAGCAGCCTAGAAGTTGGGGTCAACTACGAGCAGTACTTC.

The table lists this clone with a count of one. Written as DNA, the CDR3 is TGTGCCAGCAGTAACGGGATTAATCAGCCCCAGCATTTT. The encoded protein is CASSNGINQPQHF. The V call is TRBV6-5, the J call TRBJ1-5; D unresolved. The CDR3 is 13 residues long. The germline V gene encodes CDR1 MNHEY and CDR2 SVGAGI. Deletions cut 5 bases from V and 4 bases from J, with 9 bases between.

CDR3 DNA: TGTGCCAGCAGCTTGAACCAGGGGTCGGGTGGCTACACCTTC. Protein product: CASSLNQGSGGYTF. V and J are TRBV11-2 and TRBJ1-2; D is perhaps TRBD1 (6 bases). The CDR3 has 14 amino acids. Germline CDR1 and CDR2: SGHAT and FQNNGV. V was shortened by 3 bases and J by 7 bases, with 15 bases between the two germline ends. The full variable domain, rest sourced from reference TRBV11-2 and TRBJ1-2, is EAGVAQSPRYKIIEKRQSVAFWCNPISGHATLYWYQQILGQGPKLLIQFQNNGVVDDSQLPKDRFSAERLKGVDSTLKIQPAKLEDSAVYLCASSLNQGSGGYTFGSGTRLTVV.

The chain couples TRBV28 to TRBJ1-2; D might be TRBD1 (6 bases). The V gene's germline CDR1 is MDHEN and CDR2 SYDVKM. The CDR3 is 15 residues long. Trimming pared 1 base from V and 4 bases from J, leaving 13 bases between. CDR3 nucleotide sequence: TGTGCCAGCAGTTTATTTGGGGGCTGGAGCTATGGCTACACCTTC. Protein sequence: CASSLFGGWSYGYTF.

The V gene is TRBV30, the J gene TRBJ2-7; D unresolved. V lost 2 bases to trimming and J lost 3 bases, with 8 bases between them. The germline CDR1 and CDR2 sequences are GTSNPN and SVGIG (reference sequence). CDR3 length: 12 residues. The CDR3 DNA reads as TGTGCCTGGAGTCCTCCGGGCTACGAGCAGTACTTC. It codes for CAWSPPGYEQYF.

The CDR3 is CASSGGAGIQETQYF. The CDR3 DNA reads TGTGCCAGTAGTGGCGGGGCAGGGATCCAAGAGACCCAGTACTTC. The chain combines TRBV19 with TRBJ2-5; tentatively, D is TRBD2 (6 bases). Trimming pared 5 bases from V and 1 base from J, leaving 14 bases between. Germline loops: CDR1 LNHDA, CDR2 SQIVND (reference sequence). The CDR3 covers 15 residues.

The CDR3 sequence: CAIGGTSGSPHSYEQYF. The DNA of the CDR3 is TGTGCCATCGGGGGGACTAGCGGGAGTCCTCACTCCTACGAGCAGTACTTC. The chain recombines TRBV10-3 with TRBJ2-7, with 14 bases aligning to TRBD2. The junction had 9 bases not matched to a gene; V was cut back by 8 bases and J by 0 bases. The germline V gene has CDR1 ENHRY and CDR2 SYGVKD. CDR3 length: 17 amino acids.

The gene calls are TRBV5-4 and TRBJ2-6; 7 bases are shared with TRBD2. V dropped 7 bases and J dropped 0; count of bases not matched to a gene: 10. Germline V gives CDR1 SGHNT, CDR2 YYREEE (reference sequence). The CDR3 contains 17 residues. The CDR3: CASGGGPQYSGANVLTF. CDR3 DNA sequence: TGTGCCAGCGGGGGGGGTCCACAGTACTCTGGGGCCAACGTCCTGACTTTC.

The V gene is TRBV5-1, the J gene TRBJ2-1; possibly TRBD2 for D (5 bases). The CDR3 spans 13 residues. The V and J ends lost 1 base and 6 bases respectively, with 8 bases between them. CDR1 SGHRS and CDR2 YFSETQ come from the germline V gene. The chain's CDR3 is CASSLQTSNEQFF. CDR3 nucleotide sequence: TGCGCCAGCAGCTTGCAAACTAGCAATGAGCAGTTCTTC.

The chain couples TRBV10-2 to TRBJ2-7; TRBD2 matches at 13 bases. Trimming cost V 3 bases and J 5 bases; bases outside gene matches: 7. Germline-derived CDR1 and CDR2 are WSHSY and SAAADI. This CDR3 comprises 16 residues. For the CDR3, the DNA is TGCGCCAGCAGTGATGCCCGGACTAGCGGGAGAGACGAGCAGTACTTC. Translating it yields CASSDARTSGRDEQYF.

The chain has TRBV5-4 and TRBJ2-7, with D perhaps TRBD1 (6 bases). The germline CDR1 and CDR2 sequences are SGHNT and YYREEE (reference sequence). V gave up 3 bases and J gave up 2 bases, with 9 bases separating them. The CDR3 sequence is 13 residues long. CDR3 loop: CASSYGQPYEQYF. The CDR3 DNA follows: TGTGCCAGCAGCTATGGACAGCCCTACGAGCAGTACTTC.

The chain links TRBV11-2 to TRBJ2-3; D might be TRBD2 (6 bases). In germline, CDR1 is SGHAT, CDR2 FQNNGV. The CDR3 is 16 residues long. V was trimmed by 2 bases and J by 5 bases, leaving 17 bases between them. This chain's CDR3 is CASSLTGRENRDTQYF. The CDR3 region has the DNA TGTGCCAGCAGCTTAACGGGTCGGGAGAATCGAGATACGCAGTATTTT.

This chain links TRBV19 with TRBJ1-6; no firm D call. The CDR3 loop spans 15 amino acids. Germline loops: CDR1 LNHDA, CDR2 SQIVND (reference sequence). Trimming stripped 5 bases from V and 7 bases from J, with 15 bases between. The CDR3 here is CASSADTLENSPLHF. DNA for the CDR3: TGTGCCAGTAGTGCAGACACGCTGGAGAATTCACCCCTCCACTTT.

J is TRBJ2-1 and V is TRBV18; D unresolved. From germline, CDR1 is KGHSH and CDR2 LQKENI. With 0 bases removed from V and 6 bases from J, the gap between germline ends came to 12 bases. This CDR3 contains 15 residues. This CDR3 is CASSPPVSSPNEQFF. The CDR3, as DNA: TGTGCCAGCTCACCACCGGTGTCGAGTCCCAATGAGCAGTTCTTC.

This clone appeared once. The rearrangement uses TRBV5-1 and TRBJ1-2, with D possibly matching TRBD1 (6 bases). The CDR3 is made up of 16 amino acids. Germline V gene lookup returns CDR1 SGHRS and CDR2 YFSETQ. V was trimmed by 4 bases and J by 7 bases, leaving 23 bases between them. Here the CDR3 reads CASSPGAGRTLLGYTF. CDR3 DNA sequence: TGCGCCAGCAGCCCGGGGGCAGGACGGACGCTTCTTGGCTACACCTTC.